This T cell receptor (beta chain) was identified in a study of blood T cells in healthy people across ages. Regarding this clonotype: No antigen is known for it.

The study's findings and limits: Relative to aged donors, long-lived donors carried more naive CD4+ cells and displayed higher diversity. Since the PBMCs were unsorted, naive and antigen-experienced cells could not be conclusively compared.

RNA extraction gave at least 5.5 micrograms of total RNA per sample. The CDR3 contains 17 residues. Germline V lookup: CDR1 SGHTA, CDR2 FQGNSA. Trimming left V 1 base short and J 1 base short, with 16 bases between. Then a second PCR, running about 7 to 11 cycles, was carried out with a sample-barcoded 5' primer and a J-beta primer mix. Tagging of each cDNA molecule was performed by a template-switch adaptor with 12 random nucleotides. Each CDR3 protein gets one entry after TCRdb re-called the 5' RACE reads with MiXCR. This sample yields some 730,000 distinct CDR3 sequences, of which 22% are seen a single time; about 22% belongs to the top ten.

Sequencing was carried out using blood. The chain couples TRBV7-2 to TRBJ1-1; maybe TRBD1 (5 bases). The origin of this receptor is a man in his 70s in good health. CDR3 bases: TGTGCCAGCAGCTTAGAGGGACGGGGGGATACGAACACTGAAGCTTTCTTT. Translation gives CASSLEGRGDTNTEAFF.